Described below is a single T cell receptor (beta chain) sequence and its context. This clone was seen only once. This clone's antigen is unknown. Base quality data are lacking; no much larger clone is found one base away. The immunoSEQ Assay, a bias-controlled multiplex PCR, was used to amplify TCRbeta CDR3 regions from genomic DNA. The paper's data handling went like this. The number of nucleated cells in each sample was estimated from the amplification of reference gene primers within the assay. To quantify the absolute abundance of each unique TCRbeta CDR3 rearrangement, sequence reads were collapsed and filtered. For each sample, productive Simpson clonality was calculated as the square root of Simpson's diversity index over productive rearrangements. The clones in this table, taken by TCRdb from immuneACCESS, are in-frame only. Not every clone is retained; where verified, under half of the shortfall comes from an unresolved V gene, and the cause of the rest is unknown. V, J and clone size reflect that table, while D and trimming were determined from the DNA. For this sample there are over 120,000 clones; roughly 90% appear just once. The ten most abundant clones make up about 1.6% of the sample.

Whole blood was collected in K2EDTA tubes by collaborating institutions according to the institutions' own protocols. Collaborator samples were shipped for TCRbeta analysis as frozen whole blood, isolated PBMCs, or DNA extracted from either sample type. This sample is part of a study of blood T cell repertoires in COVID-19 (TCRdb year 2020). With regard to the full study: Samples from collaborators originated in the United States, Italy and Spain and spanned both the acute and convalescent phases of COVID-19. The prospective study material was composed of cDNA or gDNA derived from T cells, B-cell-depleted T cells, or PBMCs. Subjects who had been exposed to COVID-19, were actively infected with it, or had recovered from it provided the deeply sampled blood TCRbeta repertoires that made up the dataset. The repertoires were made available in a free public database intended to serve as a resource for research on the immune response to SARS-CoV-2. Samples were obtained from the ongoing ImmuneRACE study (first 160 participants) and from 1,200 or so subjects provided by 6 global collaborators. The sample metadata nearly always contained a de-identified subject ID, COVID-19 status, age in years and sex. Where available, HLA class I and class II types were obtained from metadata supplied by the sample provider rather than from assay-based typing. The study at large found these results: Clinical and demographic metadata were provided uncurated, with the amount varying by source and participant.

Taken from cysteine to phenylalanine, the CDR3 has 16 residues. Kept here is only the CDR3 DNA, which spans 48 bases and is read in frame from base 1. The germline ends are 14 bases apart after V is trimmed by 2 bases and J by 1 base. The germline V gene provides CDR1 MNHNS and CDR2 SASEGT. The sequenced material came from peripheral blood. The sequence derives from a human donor in a cohort sampled during active COVID-19. This chain joins TRBV6-1 to TRBJ1-1, with a weak D call of TRBD1 (6 bases match). The DNA is as follows: TGTGCCAGCAGTGAATTGGACAGCTTAGGGAACACTGAAGCTTTCTTT. It translates as CASSELDSLGNTEAFF.